This T cell receptor (delta chain) was sequenced in a study of gamma-delta T cells after stem cell transplantation. This clone was counted only a few times. The protein in TCRdb stems from a much larger clone and differs at residue 4 from this DNA's translation, likely a read error; here the protein is translated from the DNA. TCRdb re-called the RT-PCR reads through CATT. The data contain 600 to 850 delta-chain clones, 15% of them singletons. Source material: gamma-delta T cells. This clonotype originated in a human donor. It is not recorded whose cells these are; they may come from a transplant donor.

The CDR3 DNA follows: TGTGCCTGTGGCCCTCTCGGGGGGACCGATAAACTCATCTTT. Its protein product is CACGPLGGTDKLIF. This chain links TRDV2 with TRDJ1; tentatively, D is TRDD3 (5 bases). Trimming stripped 5 bases from V and 2 bases from J, with 14 bases between. This CDR3 comprises 14 residues. Germline V gene data show CDR1 as GEAIGNYY and CDR2 as EKD.